These T cell receptor beta chains were read from a single sample in a study of blood T cell repertoires in COVID-19. Clones were sequenced by immunoSEQ multiplex PCR, and TCRdb holds only the in-frame ones, with some missing. The data hold around 100,000 clones, with 75% to 90% observed a single time. The sample comprised peripheral blood. Receptors originate from a human donor in a cohort sampled during active or convalescent COVID-19. The CDR3 runs from the conserved cysteine through the conserved F or W. The D gene is left open where the match is weak. The size entry is marked missing in some rows and otherwise reads once, few, many or a size class.

J,V,D,size,CDR3,DNA
TRBJ2-5,TRBV19,TRBD1,.,CASRQGLQETQYF,TGTGCCAGCAGACAGGGCCTCCAAGAGACCCAGTACTTC
TRBJ2-5,TRBV6-2/TRBV6-3,.,.,CASSSPRVETQYF,TGTGCCAGCAGTTCCCCCAGGGTAGAGACCCAGTACTTC
TRBJ1-5,TRBV28,TRBD1,.,CASSRRALRDSLNQPQHF,TGTGCCAGCAGCCGCAGAGCGCTTAGGGACAGCCTCAATCAGCCCCAGCATTTT
TRBJ2-1,TRBV6-5,.,.,CASSTRTRGSNEQFF,TGTGCCAGCAGTACCCGGACCCGGGGTAGCAATGAGCAGTTCTTC
TRBJ2-1,TRBV28,TRBD2,once,CASRDLSGVLNEQFF,TGTGCCAGCAGGGACCTTAGCGGGGTATTGAATGAGCAGTTCTTC
TRBJ2-3,TRBV6-5,TRBD2,few,CASSSRTSGTDTQYF,TGTGCCAGCAGTTCCAGGACTAGCGGCACAGATACGCAGTATTTT
TRBJ2-3,TRBV11-2,.,.,CASSFLGAGGSTDTQYF,TGTGCCAGCAGCTTTTTGGGGGCCGGCGGTAGCACAGATACGCAGTATTTT
TRBJ2-2,TRBV5-1,.,.,CASSLGAHTGELFF,TGCGCCAGCAGCTTGGGGGCCCATACCGGGGAGCTGTTTTTT
TRBJ2-3,TRBV19,.,once,CASSRQLDTQYF,TGTGCCAGTAGTAGACAGTTAGATACGCAGTATTTT
TRBJ2-2,TRBV7-8,TRBD2,once,CASSHGTSGGAGELFF,TGTGCCAGCAGCCACGGGACTAGCGGGGGTGCCGGGGAGCTGTTTTTT
TRBJ2-5,TRBV5-1,.,.,CASSLGTRAQETQYF,TGCGCCAGCAGCTTGGGTACTAGGGCACAAGAGACCCAGTACTTC
TRBJ2-3,TRBV3-1/TRBV3-2,TRBD2,once,CASSQGTSGGLNTDTQYF,TGTGCCAGCAGCCAAGGGACTAGCGGGGGGCTAAACACAGATACGCAGTATTTT
TRBJ1-1,TRBV6-6,.,.,CASRQQGMNTEAFF,TGTGCCAGCAGACAACAGGGTATGAACACTGAAGCTTTCTTT
TRBJ2-7,TRBV29-1,TRBD1,.,CSVGTGIYEQYF,TGCAGCGTCGGGACAGGGATCTACGAGCAGTACTTC
TRBJ1-5,TRBV5-8,.,.,CASSWGGLRSNQPQHF,TGTGCCAGCAGCTGGGGGGGGCTGAGGAGCAATCAGCCCCAGCATTTT
TRBJ1-2,TRBV4-1,.,.,CASSQDPGGGYGYTF,TGCGCCAGCAGCCAAGATCCGGGGGGGGGCTATGGCTACACCTTC
TRBJ1-5,TRBV7-2,TRBD1,once,CASSSTGERNQPQHF,TGTGCCAGCAGCTCGACAGGGGAACGAAATCAGCCCCAGCATTTT
TRBJ2-7,TRBV13,TRBD1,.,CASSSLQQGAYEQYF,TGTGCCAGCAGCTCACTCCAACAGGGGGCCTACGAGCAGTACTTC
TRBJ2-7,TRBV5-1,.,few,CASRQGSAYEQYF,TGCGCCAGCAGACAGGGAAGTGCCTACGAGCAGTACTTC
TRBJ1-4,TRBV9,.,once,CASSVGDRKEKLFF,TGTGCCAGCAGCGTAGGAGACAGAAAGGAAAAACTGTTTTTT